A selection of T cell receptor beta chains follows, all from one sample in a study of blood T cell repertoires in COVID-19. The data were produced by immunoSEQ multiplex PCR, yet TCRdb's version contains in-frame clones alone and is incomplete. The top ten hold more than 0.95% of the sample, which has over 300,000 clones, roughly nine tenths seen once. The specimen was peripheral blood. The receptors originated from a man aged 40-49 years with acute or convalescent COVID-19. Each CDR3 is given with its conserved first and last residue. The D gene is left open where the match is weak. Not every row has a clone size; where given, it reads once, few, many or a size class.

CDR3 protein | CDR3 DNA | CDR3 length | J gene | D gene | V gene | clone size
CATNRWGGIQPQHF | TGTGCCACCAACAGGTGGGGTGGGATTCAGCCCCAGCATTTT | 14 | TRBJ1-5 | - | TRBV24-1 | -
CASSSRGTNTGELFF | TGTGCCAGCAGCTCCAGGGGTACGAACACCGGGGAGCTGTTTTTT | 15 | TRBJ2-2 | - | TRBV11-2 | -
CASRPTGGAGGYTF | TGTGCCAGCAGACCGACAGGGGGCGCCGGTGGCTACACCTTC | 14 | TRBJ1-2 | TRBD1 | TRBV7-2 | -
CASSQVSLTGYGYTF | TGTGCCAGCAGCCAAGTCTCACTAACCGGCTATGGCTACACCTTC | 15 | TRBJ1-2 | - | TRBV4-2 | -
CAWLVYRTEAFF | TGTGCCTGGCTCGTTTACAGGACTGAAGCTTTCTTT | 12 | TRBJ1-1 | - | TRBV30 | -
CASSLGSLLAVTYF | TGTGCCAGCAGCTTAGGCTCCCTACTAGCGGTGACGTACTTC | 14 | TRBJ2-5 | TRBD2 | TRBV7-9 | -
CASRPTGAYGYTF | TGTGCCAGCAGACCAACAGGTGCCTATGGCTACACCTTC | 13 | TRBJ1-2 | - | TRBV27 | -
CASSQDRTGAYEQYF | TGCGCCAGCAGCCAAGATAGGACAGGGGCCTACGAGCAGTACTTC | 15 | TRBJ2-7 | TRBD1 | TRBV4-3 | -
CASSLLGRGPDTEAFF | TGTGCCAGCAGTTTATTAGGCAGGGGGCCCGACACTGAAGCTTTCTTT | 16 | TRBJ1-1 | TRBD1 | TRBV28 | -
CASSVDLGGVTGELFF | TGTGCCAGCAGCGTAGATCTGGGAGGGGTGACCGGGGAGCTGTTTTTT | 16 | TRBJ2-2 | TRBD2 | TRBV9 | -
CASSISRQVNTEAFF | TGTGCCAGTAGTATTTCCCGACAGGTAAACACTGAAGCTTTCTTT | 15 | TRBJ1-1 | - | TRBV19 | -
CASSSGLDRVFTGELFF | TGTGCTAGCAGCTCGGGCCTGGACAGAGTATTTACCGGGGAGCTGTTTTTT | 17 | TRBJ2-2 | - | TRBV7-7 | -
CASSVEAGYYGYTF | TGTGCCAGCAGCGTAGAAGCGGGGTACTATGGCTACACCTTC | 14 | TRBJ1-2 | - | TRBV9 | -
CASSLRRQETQYF | TGTGCCAGCAGCTTACGCAGACAAGAGACCCAGTACTTC | 13 | TRBJ2-5 | - | TRBV7-8 | few
CASSLVATGGTYF | TGTGCCAGCAGCTTAGTCGCGACAGGGGGGACATACTTC | 13 | TRBJ2-4 | TRBD1 | TRBV7-9 | -
CASSYGTSGGFRDTQYF | TGTGCCAGCAGCTACGGGACTAGCGGGGGTTTTAGAGATACGCAGTATTTT | 17 | TRBJ2-3 | TRBD2 | TRBV5-4 | -
CASSYSVGVAGYTF | TGTGCCAGCAGTTACTCGGTAGGGGTTGCCGGCTACACCTTC | 14 | TRBJ1-2 | - | TRBV6-5 | -
CASSALAQGPRSGNTIYF | TGTGCCAGCAGCGCACTTGCACAGGGTCCCCGCTCTGGAAACACCATATATTTT | 18 | TRBJ1-3 | - | TRBV7-2 | -
CSVEGLRTGSEAFF | TGCAGCGTTGAAGGGCTCCGGACAGGGTCTGAAGCTTTCTTT | 14 | TRBJ1-1 | TRBD1 | TRBV29-1 | -
CASSQESGVYETQYF | TGCGCCAGCAGCCAAGAATCGGGGGTTTATGAGACCCAGTACTTC | 15 | TRBJ2-5 | - | TRBV4-3 | -
CASSPRGSRQETQYF | TGTGCCAGCAGTCCCAGGGGGAGTAGGCAAGAGACCCAGTACTTC | 15 | TRBJ2-5 | TRBD1 | TRBV2 | once
CASSPRNRAGGEKLFF | TGTGCCAGCAGCCCACGTAACAGGGCAGGGGGCGAAAAACTGTTTTTT | 16 | TRBJ1-4 | TRBD1 | TRBV13 | -
CASSLDRGFTDTQYF | TGTGCCAGCAGCTTAGACAGGGGGTTCACAGATACGCAGTATTTT | 15 | TRBJ2-3 | TRBD1 | TRBV7-9 | -
CASSVGVGGAPLHF | TGTGCCAGCAGCGTAGGAGTAGGGGGAGCACCCCTCCACTTT | 14 | TRBJ1-6 | - | TRBV9 | -
CASSLGDRGSGYTF | TGTGCCAGCAGCTTGGGGGACAGGGGGTCCGGCTACACCTTC | 14 | TRBJ1-2 | TRBD1 | TRBV5-6 | once
CASSNFEVAGDYNEQFF | TGTGCCAGTAGTAATTTCGAGGTAGCGGGGGACTACAATGAGCAGTTCTTC | 17 | TRBJ2-1 | TRBD2 | TRBV19 | -
CASSLGAGTEAFF | TGTGCCAGCAGCCTGGGGGCTGGGACTGAAGCTTTCTTT | 13 | TRBJ1-1 | - | TRBV27 | -
CASSLASGGRNEQFF | TGTGCTAGCAGCTTAGCTAGCGGGGGAAGAAATGAGCAGTTCTTC | 15 | TRBJ2-1 | TRBD2 | TRBV7-7 | once
CASSRAYVFYEQYF | TGTGCCAGCAGCCGAGCCTATGTTTTCTACGAGCAGTACTTC | 14 | TRBJ2-7 | - | TRBV27 | -
CASSQDPRGTGSPLHF | TGCGCCAGCAGCCAAGATCCCAGGGGAACAGGATCACCCCTCCACTTT | 16 | TRBJ1-6 | - | TRBV4-3 | once
CAFDGSSTGELFF | TGTGCCTTCGATGGGAGCAGCACCGGGGAGCTGTTTTTT | 13 | TRBJ2-2 | - | TRBV12-3/TRBV12-4 | -
CASRGDTEAFF | TGTGCCAGCAGAGGGGACACTGAAGCTTTCTTT | 11 | TRBJ1-1 | - | TRBV28 | -
CASSEVAGSNQPQHF | TGTGCCAGCAGTGAAGTCGCGGGGAGCAATCAGCCCCAGCATTTT | 15 | TRBJ1-5 | - | TRBV2 | few
CAWNSGRTDTQYF | TGTGCCTGGAACTCCGGGAGGACAGATACGCAGTATTTT | 13 | TRBJ2-3 | TRBD2 | TRBV30 | once
CASSLSGVQGRDSPLHF | TGTGCCAGCAGCTTAAGTGGGGTTCAGGGTAGGGATTCACCCCTCCACTTT | 17 | TRBJ1-6 | - | TRBV7-3 | -
CASSLAQGSPLHF | TGTGCCAGCAGCTTAGCGCAGGGCTCACCCCTCCACTTT | 13 | TRBJ1-6 | - | TRBV7-9 | few
CASSQLTGRETQYF | TGTGCCAGCAGCCAACTGACAGGGAGGGAGACCCAGTACTTC | 14 | TRBJ2-5 | - | TRBV3-1/TRBV3-2 | -
CASSLGQNNYGYTF | TGTGCCAGCAGCCTAGGACAGAATAACTATGGCTACACCTTC | 14 | TRBJ1-2 | - | TRBV28 | -
CASSLRSVSDNDRLFF | TGTGCCAGCAGTTTGCGCTCCGTCTCGGACAATGATCGACTGTTTTTT | 16 | TRBJ1-4 | - | TRBV28 | -
CASCRERGTEAFF | TGTGCCAGCTGTAGGGAAAGGGGCACTGAAGCTTTCTTT | 13 | TRBJ1-1 | - | TRBV5-6 | -